Listed here are 12 T cell receptor beta chains from one sample, sequenced in a study of Ad26.COV2.S vaccination and SARS-CoV-2 variants. The sample's treatment: 15 to 20 received Ad26.COV2.S at low or high dose, single or two shots; several received placebo; per-sample allocation not given. Repertoires come from day 63 after the first vaccine or placebo injection. Profiled with immunoSEQ multiplex PCR; TCRdb holds only in-frame clones, not every one. The sample contains roughly 700,000 clones, around 92% of which appear only once. The sequencing used peripheral blood, collected in a trial of Ad26.COV2.S vaccine versus placebo. Receptors originate from a person aged 18 to 65 who received the Ad26.COV2.S COVID-19 vaccine or a placebo.

The chain carries TRBV27 and TRBJ1-6; TRBD1 aligns across 10 bases. The CDR3 sequence is 13 residues long. Losses at the gene ends were 3 bases for V and 14 bases for J; bases not matched to a gene: 4. Germline CDR1 MNHEY, CDR2 SMNVEV (reference sequence). CDR3 region: CASSFSTGGTLHF. The CDR3 DNA reads TGTGCCAGCAGTTTCTCGACAGGGGGCACCCTCCACTTT.

The J gene is TRBJ2-5, the V gene TRBV7-9; 7 bases are a match to TRBD1. This CDR3 contains 17 residues. CDR1 is SEHNR, CDR2 FQNEAQ, per germline (reference sequence). The V segment lost 1 base and the J segment 1 base; nucleotides outside the gene matches: 9. CDR3 loop: CASSLDSARGFQETQYF. In nucleotides, the CDR3 is TGTGCCAGCAGCTTAGACAGTGCCAGGGGGTTCCAAGAGACCCAGTACTTC.

The V gene is TRBV5-4, the J gene TRBJ1-4, with TRBD1 matching over 9 bases. V lost 4 bases to trimming and J lost 1 base; unmatched junction nucleotides: 2. Germline V gene data show CDR1 as SGHNT and CDR2 as YYREEE (reference sequence). The CDR3 is 15 amino acids. The CDR3 sequence is CASSPTGGTNEKLFF. CDR3 DNA: TGTGCCAGCAGCCCGACAGGGGGAACTAATGAAAAACTGTTTTTT. The whole variable domain, filled in from reference TRBV5-4 and TRBJ1-4, reads ETGVTQSPTHLIKTRGQQVTLRCSSQSGHNTVSWYQQALGQGPQFIFQYYREEENGRGNFPPRFSGLQFPNYSSELNVNALELDDSALYLCASSPTGGTNEKLFFGSGTQLSVL.

The V call is TRBV2, the J call TRBJ1-4; 8 nucleotides align to TRBD1. The germline gives CDR1 SNHLY, CDR2 FYNNEI. There are 13 residues in the CDR3. Germline trimming cut 11 bases from V and 3 bases from J; bases unmatched to any gene: 5. CDR3 sequence reads: CAGKTGANEKLFF. The CDR3 nucleotides are TGTGCCGGCAAGACAGGGGCTAATGAAAAACTGTTTTTT. Full variable domain (missing parts from reference TRBV2 and TRBJ1-4): EPEVTQTPSHQVTQMGQEVILRCVPISNHLYFYWYRQILGQKVEFLVSFYNNEISEKSEIFDDQFSVERPDGSNFTLKIRSTKLEDSAMYFCAGKTGANEKLFFGSGTQLSVL.

The V and J genes are TRBV5-4 and TRBJ2-7, with D maybe TRBD1 (5 bases). Germline assignment: CDR1 SGHNT and CDR2 YYREEE (reference sequence). The V end lost 4 bases, the J end lost 2 bases, and 16 bases lay between the germline ends. The CDR3 spans 15 residues. CDR3 sequence reads: CASSLGMGPTYEQYF. The CDR3 DNA follows: TGTGCCAGCAGCCTGGGGATGGGGCCCACCTACGAGCAGTACTTC. Full variable domain (rest looked up from reference TRBV5-4 and TRBJ2-7): ETGVTQSPTHLIKTRGQQVTLRCSSQSGHNTVSWYQQALGQGPQFIFQYYREEENGRGNFPPRFSGLQFPNYSSELNVNALELDDSALYLCASSLGMGPTYEQYFGPGTRLTVT.

This rearrangement joins TRBV5-1 to TRBJ2-1; 11 nucleotides match TRBD2. Germline CDR1 reads SGHRS; CDR2 reads YFSETQ. V lost 4 bases to trimming and J lost 3 bases; unmatched junction nucleotides: 3. This CDR3 has 15 residues. CDR3 coding DNA: TGCGCCAGCAGCCAGACTAGCGGGATCTACAATGAGCAGTTCTTC. Protein product: CASSQTSGIYNEQFF.

With respect to this clone: Other DNA sequences in this sample translate to the same CDR3. This rearrangement joins TRBV7-2 to TRBJ2-7, with D perhaps TRBD2 (6 bases). Germline V gives CDR1 SGHTA, CDR2 FQGNSA. V shed 1 base and J shed 1 base, with 11 bases lying between them. This CDR3 contains 15 residues. CDR3: CASSLDGGGSYEQYF. The CDR3 DNA reads TGTGCCAGCAGCTTAGACGGGGGTGGGTCCTACGAGCAGTACTTC.

V and J are TRBV6-4 and TRBJ1-2, with D hard to call. This CDR3 region has 13 residues. V was shortened by 6 bases and J by 0 bases, with 8 bases between the two germline ends. The germline V gene has CDR1 MRHNA and CDR2 SNTAGT. As DNA, the CDR3 is TGTGCCAGCAGGATAAACGCTAACTATGGCTACACCTTC. It is translated as CASRINANYGYTF.

The chain uses TRBV6-4 and TRBJ1-2; D is perhaps TRBD1 (5 bases). From germline, CDR1 is MRHNA and CDR2 SNTAGT. V gave up 4 bases and J gave up 8 bases, with 11 bases separating them. The CDR3 runs to 12 residues. CDR3 sequence: CASSAGLGGYTF. The CDR3 DNA is TGTGCCAGCAGTGCAGGGTTAGGCGGCTACACCTTC.

V is TRBV12-3 or TRBV12-4 and J is TRBJ2-7; D call uncertain. This CDR3 is 11 amino acids long. V shed 3 bases and J shed 6 bases, with 6 bases lying between them. CDR3: CASSFGVEQYF. CDR3 nucleotides: TGTGCCAGCAGTTTTGGGGTCGAGCAGTACTTC.

The V call is TRBV3-1 (or the pseudogene TRBV3-2), the J call TRBJ1-5, with 8 nucleotides matching TRBD1. This CDR3 has 14 residues. V was clipped by 1 base and J by 9 bases; unmatched bases: 5. Germline V lookup: CDR1 LGHDT, CDR2 YNNKEL (reference sequence). CDR3 region: CASSQGAGGLPQHF. The CDR3 DNA reads as TGTGCCAGCAGCCAAGGAGCAGGGGGCCTGCCCCAGCATTTT.

DNA of the CDR3: TGTGCCAGCAGCTTCTCGGTGATAGAGACCCAGTACTTC. Its protein product is CASSFSVIETQYF. The rearrangement uses TRBV5-6 and TRBJ2-5; D is unclear. The CDR3 is made up of 13 amino acids. Looked up from germline, CDR1 is SGHDT and CDR2 is YYEEEE. Trimming cost V 2 bases and J 4 bases, with 9 bases left between them. Full variable domain (rest looked up from reference TRBV5-6 and TRBJ2-5): DAGVTQSPTHLIKTRGQQVTLRCSPKSGHDTVSWYQQALGQGPQFIFQYYEEEERQRGNFPDRFSGHQFPNYSSELNVNALLLGDSALYLCASSFSVIETQYFGPGTRLLVL.